The TCR beta chain described here comes from a study of blood T cells in healthy people across ages. The use of a sample-barcoded 5' primer and a J-beta primer mix characterized a second PCR of about 7 to 12 cycles. Each cDNA molecule, via a template-switch adaptor with 12 random nucleotides, was tagged. TCRdb redid the calling of the 5' RACE reads with MiXCR, one entry per CDR3 protein. The data contain some 670,000 distinct CDR3 sequences, approximately 52% of them singletons. This clonotype was recorded only once. Its matching antigen is unknown. Whole-study results and caveats: For the donors, CMV status was unknown and possibly confounded expanded clonotype changes. Strong correlation linked observed beta diversity and percent naive T cells. Whereas aged donors had fewer naive CD4+ cells, long-lived donors had more of them and higher diversity.

The CDR3 covers 15 residues. With V trimmed by 1 base and J by 5 bases, 4 bases remained unmatched. Germline CDR1 is SEHNR and CDR2 is FQNEAQ (reference sequence). The TCR sequence derives from an elderly woman in good health. Sequenced input: blood. The chain carries TRBV7-9 and TRBJ2-1; 8 nucleotides align to TRBD1. CDR3 coding DNA: TGTGCCAGCAGCTTAGACGGACAGGGTGACAATGAGCAGTTCTTC. Its protein is CASSLDGQGDNEQFF. The whole variable domain, filled in from reference TRBV7-9 and TRBJ2-1, reads DTGVSQNPRHKITKRGQNVTFRCDPISEHNRLYWYRQTLGQGPEFLTYFQNEAQLEKSRLLSDRFSAERPKGSFSTLEIQRTEQGDSAMYLCASSLDGQGDNEQFFGPGTRLTVL.